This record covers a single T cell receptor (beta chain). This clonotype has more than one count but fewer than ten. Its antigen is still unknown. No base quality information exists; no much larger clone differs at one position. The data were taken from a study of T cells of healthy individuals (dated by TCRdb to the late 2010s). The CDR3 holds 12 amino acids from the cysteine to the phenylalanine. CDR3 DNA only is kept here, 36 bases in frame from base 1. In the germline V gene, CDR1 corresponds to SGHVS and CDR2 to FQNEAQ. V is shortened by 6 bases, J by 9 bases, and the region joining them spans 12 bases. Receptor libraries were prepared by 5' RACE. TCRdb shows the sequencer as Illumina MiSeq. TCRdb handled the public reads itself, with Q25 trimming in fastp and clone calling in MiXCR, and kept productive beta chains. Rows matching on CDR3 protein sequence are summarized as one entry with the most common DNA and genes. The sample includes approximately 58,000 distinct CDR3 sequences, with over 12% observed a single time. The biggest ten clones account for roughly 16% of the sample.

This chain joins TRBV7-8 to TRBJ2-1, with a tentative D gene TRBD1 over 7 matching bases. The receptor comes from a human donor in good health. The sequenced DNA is TGTGCCAGCAGACGGCGGGACAGTGAGCAGTTCTTC. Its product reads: CASRRRDSEQFF. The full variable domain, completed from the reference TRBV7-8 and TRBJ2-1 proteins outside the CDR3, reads GAGVSQSPRYKVAKRGQDVALRCDPISGHVSLFWYQQALGQGPEFLTYFQNEAQLDKSGLPSDRFFAERPEGSVSTLKIQRTQQEDSAVYLCASRRRDSEQFFGPGTRLTVL.